The T cell receptor (beta chain) described here comes from a study of identical twins (TCRdb year 2016). For context, the study as a whole: The study deep-sequenced TCR alpha and beta repertoires from monozygotic twins, unrelated adults of various ages and cord blood to test whether fetal clonotypes persist. Replicate twin experiments were performed at different times using different library preparation protocols to rule out contamination. The paper's findings and limits, for the study overall: Compared with coincidental sharing between unrelated individuals, out-of-frame TCR alpha sequences shared between twins showed an excess of sequences with low generation probability. Invariant T cells such as MAIT and iNKT could partly confound zero-insertion analyses, though diverse VJ usage argued against this for most clonotypes. Because the same donors could not be followed over many years, the conclusions depended on cross-sectional statistical analysis. The excess sharing between twins in beta out-of-frame sequences was weaker because fewer shared sequences reduced the signal-to-noise ratio. In monozygotic twins, out-of-frame TCR alpha sharing was systematically underestimated by recombination models, although the models agreed with sharing between unrelated individuals. Abundant cord blood beta clonotypes had fewer insertions, young adult naive repertoires showed a similar but weaker trend, and memory repertoires showed no such trend.

Only healthy Caucasian donors were included. Three pairs of female monozygotic twins, all aged roughly 18 to 29 years, were included in the twin cohort. Peripheral blood mononuclear cells were used as the source from which RNA for TCR libraries was isolated. This clonotype was detected only a few times. Its specific antigen is unknown. One base away there is no much larger clone; base qualities are not given. CDR1 and CDR2 are read off the germline V gene (reference sequence) as SGHAT and FQDESV. The V and J ends are trimmed by 1 base and 2 bases, leaving 21 bases between them. From the cysteine up to the phenylalanine, the CDR3 has a length of 19 residues. Kept here is only the CDR3 DNA, which spans 57 bases and is read in frame from base 1. Library preparation used 5' RACE. The sample was run on an Illumina HiSeq 2000. A universal primer binding site was introduced by template switching, and a unique molecular identifier was present in the final cDNA, enabling accurate counting of TCR cDNA molecules. Specific primers in the conserved constant-segment region were used to synthesize first-strand cDNA for TCR alpha and beta chains. Each cDNA library was double barcoded, with a SMART-Mk sample barcode plus Illumina barcodes, to control for contamination. TruSeq adapter sequences along with Illumina sample barcodes were introduced in two successive PCR steps. The TCR alpha and beta cDNA libraries were sequenced on the Illumina HiSeq platform using custom primers. In the original analysis: MiGEC processed the raw reads to extract unique molecular identifiers, while MiXCR was used to determine the CDR3 positions. Recombination models were inferred per individual with the repgenHMM and IGoR tools using an EM algorithm. The tcR package in R was used for shared clonotype analysis, with sharing normalized by the product of cloneset sizes. Out-of-frame nonproductive sequences were analyzed to study raw recombination free of thymic and clonal selection effects. TCRdb reanalyzed the raw reads on its own, using fastp at Q25 for trimming and MiXCR for clone calling, and kept in-frame beta chains. One record per CDR3 amino acid sequence lists the most common genes and DNA. The V and J calls were not made by the authors but by TCRdb's processing. This sample gives 450,000 to 650,000 distinct CDR3 sequences in total; roughly 9.5% of them show up just once. The ten largest clones capture roughly 3% of the sample.

The same sample was also studied in work on yellow fever vaccine responses in identical twins. The second paper further reports: The authors reported that the T cell response to vaccination in identical twins appeared partly convergent and partly personalized. In the study, vaccine-responding T cell clones were precisely tracked in identical twins.

Sequencing was carried out using PBMCs. This receptor chain uses TRBV11-1 and TRBJ1-5; a tentative D match to TRBD1 spans 6 bases. The origin of this receptor is a woman aged 18-30 years in good health. The DNA is TGTGCCAGCAGCTTAGATGGGGTGTGGGGGGCCGATGGCAATCAGCCCCAGCATTTT. Translated, it gives CASSLDGVWGADGNQPQHF.